These T cell receptor beta chains were read from a single sample in a study of graft-versus-host responses after intestinal transplantation. For these TCRs, the target antigens are not known. This table comes from immunoSEQ multiplex PCR, and its TCRdb copy is limited to in-frame clones, with some not included. This table holds 95,000 to 150,000 clones, roughly 91% found once. The material was unstimulated CD4+ T cells sorted from spleen or lymph node cells, obtained before intestinal transplant. The receptors were sampled from a human donor who received an intestinal transplant. CDR3s include the opening cysteine and the closing phenylalanine or tryptophan. D genes are given only for firm matches. The size entry is marked missing in some rows and otherwise reads once, few, many or a size class.

-,-,TRBJ2-3,TRBV5-6,16,CASSLARTGFTDTQYF,TGTGCCAGCAGCTTGGCTCGTACGGGTTTCACAGATACGCAGTATTTT
-,once,TRBJ1-1,TRBV27,15,CASSALGDSNTEAFF,TGTGCCAGCAGTGCCCTGGGAGATTCGAACACTGAAGCTTTCTTT
TRBD1,few,TRBJ2-7,TRBV7-9,15,CASSLEGQRIYEQYF,TGTGCCAGCAGCTTAGAGGGACAGAGGATCTACGAGCAGTACTTC
TRBD2,-,TRBJ2-2,TRBV11-2,18,CASSPYNPSGRLTGELFF,TGTGCCAGCTCCCCCTATAATCCTAGCGGCCGTCTCACCGGGGAGCTGTTTTTT
TRBD1,-,TRBJ1-3,TRBV30,14,CAWRDRGKGNTIYF,TGTGCCTGGAGGGACAGGGGGAAAGGAAACACCATATATTTT
-,-,TRBJ2-2,TRBV11-3,14,CASSRGGNTGELFF,TGTGCCAGCAGCCGAGGGGGTAACACCGGGGAGCTGTTTTTT
-,-,TRBJ1-1,TRBV2,12,CASSLRAVEAFF,TGTGCCAGCAGCCTGAGGGCGGTTGAAGCTTTCTTT
-,-,TRBJ1-1,TRBV2,16,CASSELRGGGATEAFF,TGTGCCAGCAGTGAGCTCCGGGGCGGGGGAGCCACTGAAGCTTTCTTT
TRBD2,-,TRBJ2-7,TRBV5-1,15,CASSELAGSSYEQYF,TGCGCCAGCTCCGAACTAGCGGGAAGCTCCTACGAGCAGTACTTC
-,-,TRBJ1-5,TRBV10-3,15,CAISEEGLGNQPQHF,TGTGCCATCAGTGAAGAGGGTCTCGGCAATCAGCCCCAGCATTTT
TRBD2,-,TRBJ2-1,TRBV15,15,CATSWGTSGRYEQFF,TGTGCCACCAGCTGGGGGACTAGCGGGAGGTATGAGCAGTTCTTC
-,once,TRBJ2-4,TRBV6-1,13,CASGGFKRDIQYF,TGTGCCAGCGGGGGATTCAAGAGGGACATTCAGTACTTC
-,once,TRBJ1-1,TRBV5-4,14,CASSLGHPGTEAFF,TGTGCCAGCAGCTTGGGACATCCAGGGACTGAAGCTTTCTTT
-,-,TRBJ2-1,TRBV9,14,CASSVESRWDEQFF,TGTGCCAGCAGCGTTGAGAGCAGGTGGGATGAGCAGTTCTTC
TRBD1,-,TRBJ2-7,TRBV10-2,15,CASSIGPRGPYEQYF,TGCGCCAGCAGTATCGGGCCCAGGGGGCCCTACGAGCAGTACTTC
TRBD2,-,TRBJ2-2,TRBV9,18,CASSPGLAGKGSPGELFF,TGTGCCAGCAGCCCAGGACTAGCGGGAAAGGGGAGTCCCGGGGAGCTGTTTTTT
-,-,TRBJ1-2,TRBV28,14,CASSFSAGGYGYTF,TGTGCCAGCAGTTTCTCAGCGGGGGGCTATGGCTACACCTTC
TRBD2,-,TRBJ2-7,TRBV7-7,15,CASSRSGSGGYEQYF,TGTGCTAGCAGCCGGTCCGGCAGCGGGGGCTACGAGCAGTACTTC
-,-,TRBJ2-1,TRBV6-5,14,CASSYSRVYNEQFF,TGTGCCAGCAGTTACTCGAGAGTCTACAATGAGCAGTTCTTC
TRBD2,-,TRBJ2-2,TRBV5-1,18,CASSFSLAGGPGTGELFF,TGCGCCAGCAGCTTCTCACTAGCGGGAGGGCCGGGAACCGGGGAGCTGTTTTTT
TRBD1,-,TRBJ2-7,TRBV2,14,CASRLTGSTYEQYF,TGTGCCAGCAGATTGACAGGGAGTACCTACGAGCAGTACTTC
-,-,TRBJ1-3,TRBV6-1,15,CASSVSVFTGNTIYF,TGTGCCAGCAGTGTTTCGGTGTTTACTGGAAACACCATATATTTT
-,-,TRBJ1-1,TRBV18,15,CASSPPGLRGTEAFF,TGTGCCAGCTCACCACCGGGTCTCAGGGGCACTGAAGCTTTCTTT
-,-,TRBJ1-5,TRBV6-1,15,CASSWSPRSNQPQHF,TGTGCCAGCAGTTGGTCTCCCCGGAGCAATCAGCCCCAGCATTTT
-,-,TRBJ1-5,TRBV28,15,CASRTQEGRYQPQHF,TGTGCCAGCAGGACCCAAGAGGGTAGGTATCAGCCCCAGCATTTT
-,-,TRBJ2-1,TRBV4-2,15,CASSQDPSSYNEQFF,TGTGCCAGCAGCCAAGACCCAAGCTCCTACAATGAGCAGTTCTTC